This entry features one TCR beta chain sequence. Antigen unknown. The V gene lost 3 bases and the J gene lost 8 bases, with 8 bases spanning the gap. Germline assignment: CDR1 SGHTA and CDR2 FQGTGA. The CDR3 is made up of 13 amino acids. This sample was taken from a study of OX40 agonist ivuxolimab in advanced cancers. Findings and limits, study-wide: In the expanded peripheral T cells, antigen specificity was never determined.

Data came from immunoSEQ multiplex PCR; TCRdb stores just in-frame clones and leaves some out. The sample lists roughly 58,000 clones, around 88% occurring once. Sequenced material: CD4+ or CD8+ T cells sorted from blood, taken in a trial of the OX40 agonist ivuxolimab. The chain has TRBV7-3 and TRBJ1-6; D is undetermined. The receptor was isolated from an adult with an advanced solid tumor such as melanoma, head and neck, liver or kidney cancer. CDR3 region: CASSFDGDSPLHF. In DNA form, the CDR3 reads TGTGCCAGCAGCTTCGATGGTGATTCACCCCTCCACTTT.